The T cell receptor beta chain under discussion was sequenced for a study of cytomegalovirus exposure and HLA in healthy donors. Broader study findings: The CMV antigen specificity of a few CMV-associated chains was confirmed through in vitro analysis. It was reportedly the case that the classifier diagnosed cytomegalovirus status with high specificity and sensitivity.

The PCR made use of 60 Vbeta and 13 Jbeta primers. Assay: immunoSEQ multiplex PCR; the TCRdb copy retains only in-frame clones and omits some. Of about 200,000 clones in the sample, around four fifths are singletons; the top ten hold 1.7%. This clone has a handful of counts. No antigen is known for it. The TCR originated in a man aged 50 to 60 in good health and CMV-seronegative. The sequenced sample consisted of PBMCs.

CDR3 amino acids: CASTLGRVSNEKLFF. CDR3 coding DNA: TGTGCCAGCACACTGGGGCGAGTTTCTAATGAAAAACTGTTTTTT. The J gene is TRBJ1-4, the V gene TRBV2, with a tentative D call TRBD1 (5 bases). V dropped 7 bases and J dropped 3 bases, with 15 bases sitting between them. The V gene's germline CDR1 is SNHLY and CDR2 FYNNEI. This CDR3 contains 15 residues.